This TCR beta chain was obtained from a study of blood T cell repertoires in COVID-19. Clones were sequenced by immunoSEQ multiplex PCR, and TCRdb holds only the in-frame ones, with some missing. The data show 350,000 to 400,000 clones, more than 85% seen once. The CDR3 is 15 amino acids. Germline values: CDR1 MGHRA, CDR2 YSYEKL. The trim removed 3 bases at V and 4 bases at J, leaving 8 bases unmatched. The V call is TRBV4-1, the J call TRBJ2-7, with TRBD2 matching over 8 bases. This sequence was found in a woman aged 30 to 39 who had recovered from COVID-19. The sequencing input was PBMCs or T cells enriched from blood (not recorded which). CDR3 in amino acids: CASSHPSGSAYEQYF. In DNA form, the CDR3 reads TGCGCCAGCAGCCATCCCAGCGGGAGCGCGTACGAGCAGTACTTC.